One and the same sample provided the 24 T cell receptor beta chains below, sequenced in a study of human T cells and chemical hapten exposure. The sample's time point: healthy volunteer bleed at 2 weeks. The authors extracted total RNA from unfractionated whole blood. Each CDR3 protein gets one entry after TCRdb re-called the RACE reads with MiXCR. The sample carries some 90,000 distinct CDR3 sequences, approximately 9% recorded once. The sample consisted of whole blood. Every receptor here comes from a female donor in good health. Some clones in this sample may be carry-over from other donors' samples.

V gene TRBV25-1 combines with J gene TRBJ1-2; D unclear. Trimming pared 3 bases from V and 2 bases from J, leaving 10 bases between. The CDR3 has 14 amino acids. Germline values: CDR1 MGHDK, CDR2 SYGVNS. Written as DNA, the CDR3 is TGTGCCAGCAGTGATCGAAGTCTCAACTATGGCTACACCTTC. Amino acid sequence: CASSDRSLNYGYTF.

This clonotype showed up just a few times. The gene calls are TRBV7-2 and TRBJ2-3; TRBD2 might be the D (6 bases). CDR1 is SGHTA and CDR2 is FQGNSA in the germline V gene. Deletions cut 5 bases from V and 4 bases from J, with 16 bases between. The CDR3 length is 15 residues. DNA of the CDR3: TGTGCCAGCAGCCGCACGGAGGGCCTTTCAGATACGCAGTATTTT. Encoded protein: CASSRTEGLSDTQYF.

A few counts support this clonotype. J is TRBJ2-7 and V is TRBV6-2 or TRBV6-3; D gene unclear. V was cut by 2 bases and J by 6 bases, with 14 bases left in between. Germline V gene data show CDR1 as MNHEY and CDR2 as SVGEGT. CDR3 length equals 14 residues. CDR3 bases: TGTGCCAGCAGTTACATCTGGACGGAGAGCGAGCAGTACTTC. Translating it yields CASSYIWTESEQYF.

This clonotype was picked up many times. The chain carries TRBV28 and TRBJ2-3, with D perhaps TRBD2 (6 bases). The CDR3 loop spans 13 amino acids. V was shortened by 3 bases and J by 6 bases, with 10 bases between the two germline ends. Germline V gene data show CDR1 as MDHEN and CDR2 as SYDVKM. CDR3 protein: CASSLEGSDTQYF. Written as DNA, the CDR3 is TGTGCCAGCAGTTTGGAGGGTTCCGATACGCAGTATTTT.

The chain uses TRBV29-1 and TRBJ2-5; perhaps TRBD1 as D (6 bases). This CDR3 is built from 13 residues. The germline V and J ends were trimmed by 8 bases and 1 base, with 14 bases remaining between them. Germline V gene lookup returns CDR1 SQVTM and CDR2 ANQGSEA. The CDR3 loop is CSSEGQTQETQYF. CDR3 coding DNA: TGCAGCTCCGAAGGACAGACCCAAGAGACCCAGTACTTC.

This chain connects TRBV19 to TRBJ2-7, with TRBD2 as a possible D gene (6 bases). The ends were cut back, 5 bases at V and 4 bases at J, with 9 bases in the middle. Germline-derived CDR1 and CDR2 are LNHDA and SQIVND (reference sequence). CDR3 length equals 12 residues. CDR3 protein: CASSGGVYEQYF. The CDR3 nucleotides are TGTGCCAGTAGTGGAGGGGTTTACGAGCAGTACTTC.

The J gene is TRBJ2-7, the V gene TRBV5-6; D ambiguous. Trimming took 4 bases from V and 3 from J, leaving 14 bases between them. CDR1 and CDR2 (germline): SGHDT, YYEEEE. The CDR3 is 14 residues long. CDR3 residues: CASSDGLPGYEQYF. For the CDR3, the DNA is TGTGCCAGCAGCGACGGTCTCCCGGGCTACGAGCAGTACTTC. Based on the CDR3 plus reference TRBV5-6 and TRBJ2-7, the full variable domain is DAGVTQSPTHLIKTRGQQVTLRCSPKSGHDTVSWYQQALGQGPQFIFQYYEEEERQRGNFPDRFSGHQFPNYSSELNVNALLLGDSALYLCASSDGLPGYEQYFGPGTRLTVT.

The chain combines TRBV12-3 or TRBV12-4 with TRBJ2-5, with D possibly TRBD1 on 5 matching bases. The CDR3 totals 15 residues. V was clipped by 2 bases and J by 3 bases, with 13 bases between them. This CDR3 reads CASSLFEAGKETQYF. DNA of the CDR3: TGTGCCAGCAGTTTATTCGAGGCAGGGAAAGAGACCCAGTACTTC.

This clonotype was seen repeatedly, ten times or more. The chain carries TRBV12-3 or TRBV12-4 and TRBJ2-7, with TRBD1 identical over 10 bases. The V gene end was trimmed by 5 bases and the J gene end by 5 bases; junction bases not matched to a gene: 3. CDR3 length equals 13 residues. The DNA of the CDR3 is TGTGCCAGCAGTGGGACAGGGGTCCACGAGCAGTACTTC. Translated: CASSGTGVHEQYF.

Worth noting for this clonotype: The junction differs from germline at one of its ends, possibly a read error. The chain carries TRBV7-9 and TRBJ1-5; TRBD1 aligns across 7 bases. Germline values: CDR1 SEHNR, CDR2 FQNEAQ (reference sequence). This CDR3 is built from 16 residues. The CDR3 spells CAGSLGRQGLNQPQHF. The CDR3, as DNA: TGTGCCGGCAGCTTGGGGCGACAGGGCCTCAATCAGCCCCAGCATTTT.

This clonotype was detected ten times or more. V is TRBV7-3 and J is TRBJ2-3; D is unresolved. Germline V gene lookup returns CDR1 SGHTA and CDR2 FQGTGA. The CDR3 loop spans 12 amino acids. V was pared by 3 bases and J by 5 bases, with 6 bases between. The chain's CDR3 is CASSLGKDTQYF. CDR3 nucleotide sequence: TGTGCCAGCAGCTTGGGGAAAGATACGCAGTATTTT.

The rearrangement uses TRBV5-4 and TRBJ2-5; TRBD2 matches 9 bases. The V segment lost 0 bases and the J segment 5 bases; nucleotides outside the gene matches: 5. The CDR3 covers 15 residues. Germline CDR1 and CDR2: SGHNT and YYREEE (reference sequence). The CDR3 DNA reads TGTGCCAGCAGCTTGGGAGGTAGCGGGAGTGAGACCCAGTACTTC. Amino acids: CASSLGGSGSETQYF.

This clonotype was detected many times. The gene calls are TRBV20-1 and TRBJ1-6; weak D call: TRBD1 (5 bases). With 7 bases removed from V and 7 bases from J, the gap between germline ends came to 14 bases. The CDR3 is 13 residues long. CDR1 and CDR2 from the germline V gene are DFQATT and SNEGSKA (reference sequence). The DNA for the CDR3 is TGCAGTGGACGACAGTGGGAGAATTCACCCCTCCACTTT. It codes for CSGRQWENSPLHF.

There are many counts of this clonotype. The J gene is TRBJ1-4, the V gene TRBV20-1; D might be TRBD1 (5 bases). Per germline, CDR1 DFQATT and CDR2 SNEGSKA (reference sequence). V lost 0 bases to trimming and J lost 1 base, with 9 bases between them. This CDR3 contains 15 residues. The CDR3 DNA sequence: TGCAGTGCTAGAGATTTCACAGGAACTAATGAAAAACTGTTTTTT. It is translated as CSARDFTGTNEKLFF.

This clonotype was detected ten times or more. The rearrangement uses TRBV21-1 and TRBJ2-7; the DNA was not compared with TRBD1, the D call given in the table. TRBV21-1 is deemed a pseudogene. The CDR3 extends over 16 amino acids. The chain's CDR3 is CASNDLGTGPNYEQYF. Here the CDR3 DNA reads TGTGCCAGCAACGACCTGGGGACAGGGCCCAACTACGAGCAGTACTTC.

This clonotype was detected ten times or more. The chain is built from TRBV28 and TRBJ2-7; the D is unclear. Trimming stripped 3 bases from V and 5 bases from J, with 14 bases between. The V gene's germline CDR1 is MDHEN and CDR2 SYDVKM. The CDR3 covers 14 residues. CDR3 DNA sequence: TGTGCCAGCAGTTTTCCGCCTATTCCCCACGAGCAGTACTTC. Its protein product is CASSFPPIPHEQYF. Based on the CDR3 plus reference TRBV28 and TRBJ2-7, the full variable domain is DVKVTQSSRYLVKRTGEKVFLECVQDMDHENMFWYRQDPGLGLRLIYFSYDVKMKEKGDIPEGYSVSREKKERFSLILESASTNQTSMYLCASSFPPIPHEQYFGPGTRLTVT.

This clonotype has only a few counts. The chain is built from TRBV28 and TRBJ2-5; no reliable D call. CDR1 is MDHEN and CDR2 is SYDVKM in the germline V gene. The CDR3 consists of 15 residues. Trimming took off 6 bases at V and 2 bases at J, with 16 bases between the two ends. CDR3 amino acids: CASSSRPTVQETQYF. CDR3 nucleotide sequence: TGTGCCAGCAGCTCCCGCCCGACGGTACAAGAGACCCAGTACTTC.

This clonotype was detected ten times or more. The chain couples TRBV27 to TRBJ2-3; D is possibly TRBD2 (6 bases). Germline CDR1 MNHEY, CDR2 SMNVEV (reference sequence). The V end lost 5 bases, the J end lost 2 bases, and 23 bases lay between the germline ends. This CDR3 spans 18 amino acids. CDR3 loop: CASSILGVPGLHTDTQYF. CDR3 DNA: TGTGCCAGCAGTATTCTCGGAGTGCCGGGACTGCACACAGATACGCAGTATTTT.

This clonotype was seen many times. The J gene is TRBJ2-1, the V gene TRBV28; D gene unclear. The CDR3 totals 17 residues. The V end was cut by 4 bases, the J end by 0 bases, with 16 bases between. In germline, CDR1 is MDHEN, CDR2 SYDVKM. CDR3 coding DNA: TGTGCCAGCAGTTCAAAAGGTCTGCGGATCTCCTACAATGAGCAGTTCTTC. Its protein product is CASSSKGLRISYNEQFF.

The rearrangement uses TRBV7-8 and TRBJ2-1, with TRBD2 identical over 9 bases. The CDR3 has 17 residues. Germline CDR1 SGHVS, CDR2 FQNEAQ. With V trimmed by 2 bases and J by 8 bases, 13 bases remained unmatched. The chain's CDR3 is CASSLLGLARKFDEQFF. For the CDR3, the DNA is TGTGCCAGCAGCTTATTAGGACTAGCGAGAAAGTTCGATGAGCAGTTCTTC.

This clonotype was recorded a few times. CDR3 sequence (DNA): TGTGCCAGCAGTCCCCAGGGGAGGGCTGGAAACACCATATATTTT. This sequence encodes CASSPQGRAGNTIYF. V is TRBV25-1 and J is TRBJ1-3; the D gene is possibly TRBD1 (6 bases). This CDR3 is built from 15 residues. Germline V lookup: CDR1 MGHDK, CDR2 SYGVNS. Trimming removed 5 bases at V and 2 bases at J, with 13 bases between.

This clonotype showed up many times. This sequence joins TRBV25-1 and TRBJ2-7; 8 bases are a match to TRBD1. The CDR3 covers 13 residues. V gave up 5 bases and J gave up 6 bases; unmatched junction bases: 6. Germline V gene lookup returns CDR1 MGHDK and CDR2 SYGVNS. CDR3 amino acids: CASSLFQGAEQYF. In DNA form, the CDR3 reads TGTGCCAGCAGTCTGTTCCAGGGGGCCGAGCAGTACTTC.

This clonotype was seen ten or more times. The chain couples TRBV7-9 to TRBJ2-7; TRBD2 matches at 10 bases. Germline V gene data show CDR1 as SEHNR and CDR2 as FQNEAQ (reference sequence). CDR3 length: 14 residues. The V segment lost 1 base and the J segment 6 bases; nucleotides outside the gene matches: 3. The CDR3 DNA sequence: TGTGCCAGCAGCTTAGTTGCTAGCGGGGGCGAGCAGTACTTC. This encodes CASSLVASGGEQYF.

Comments on this clonotype: This clone may be a read error of a much larger clone one base away. This chain joins TRBV28 and TRBJ1-2, with D hard to call. The CDR3 is 14 amino acids. Trimming took off 5 bases at V and 4 bases at J, with 14 bases between the two ends. Germline loops: CDR1 MDHEN, CDR2 SYDVKM. The DNA of the CDR3 is TGTGCCAGCAGTCTTGAACCGGCTTCCTATGGCTACACCTTC. Amino acids: CASSLEPASYGYTF.